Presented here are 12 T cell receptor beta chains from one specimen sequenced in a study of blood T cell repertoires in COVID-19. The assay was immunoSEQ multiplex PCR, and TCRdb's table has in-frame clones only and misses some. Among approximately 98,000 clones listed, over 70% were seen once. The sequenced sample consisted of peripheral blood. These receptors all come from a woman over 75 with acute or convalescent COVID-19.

The CDR3 region has the DNA TGTGCCATCAGTGCAGCCGGACAGGCCAACCAAGAGACCCAGTACTTC. Protein product: CAISAAGQANQETQYF. This sequence joins TRBV10-3 and TRBJ2-5, with 7 bases identical to TRBD1. CDR1 is ENHRY, CDR2 SYGVKD, per germline. Germline trimming cut 4 bases from V and 0 bases from J; bases unmatched to any gene: 8. This CDR3 spans 16 amino acids.

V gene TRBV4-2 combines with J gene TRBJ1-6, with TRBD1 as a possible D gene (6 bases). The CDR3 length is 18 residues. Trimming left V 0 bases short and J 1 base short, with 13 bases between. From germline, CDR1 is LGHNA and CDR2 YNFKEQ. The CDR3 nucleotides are TGTGCCAGCAGCCAAGATGCCGCAGGGGTATCCTATAATTCACCCCTCCACTTT. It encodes CASSQDAAGVSYNSPLHF.

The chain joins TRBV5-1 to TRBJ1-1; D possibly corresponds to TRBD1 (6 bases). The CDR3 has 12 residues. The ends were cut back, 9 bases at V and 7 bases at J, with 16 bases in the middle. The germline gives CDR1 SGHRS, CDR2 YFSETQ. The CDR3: CATRRGQGEAFF. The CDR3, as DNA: TGCGCCACCAGGCGGGGGCAAGGTGAAGCTTTCTTT.

The DNA of the CDR3 is TGTGCCAGCAGTGGGGGGGGGACAGGGTGGAGCAATGAGCAGTTCTTC. Its translation: CASSGGGTGWSNEQFF. This rearrangement joins TRBV6-1 to TRBJ2-1; 9 nucleotides align to TRBD1. CDR3 length: 16 amino acids. From germline, CDR1 is MNHNS and CDR2 SASEGT. The V and J ends lost 4 bases and 6 bases, in that order; junction bases with no gene match: 10.

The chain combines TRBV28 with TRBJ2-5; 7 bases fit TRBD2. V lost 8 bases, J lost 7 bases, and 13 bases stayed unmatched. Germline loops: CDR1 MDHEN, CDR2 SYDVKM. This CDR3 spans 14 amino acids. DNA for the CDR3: TGTGCCAGCTTTGAGAGCGGGGCTTCGGCGACCCAGTACTTC. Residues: CASFESGASATQYF.

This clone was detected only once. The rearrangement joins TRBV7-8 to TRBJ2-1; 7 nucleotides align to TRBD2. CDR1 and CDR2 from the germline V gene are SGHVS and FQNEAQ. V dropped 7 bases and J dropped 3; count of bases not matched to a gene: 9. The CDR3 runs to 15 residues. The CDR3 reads CASNPGTKHYNEQFF. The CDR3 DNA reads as TGTGCCAGCAACCCCGGGACTAAACACTACAATGAGCAGTTCTTC.

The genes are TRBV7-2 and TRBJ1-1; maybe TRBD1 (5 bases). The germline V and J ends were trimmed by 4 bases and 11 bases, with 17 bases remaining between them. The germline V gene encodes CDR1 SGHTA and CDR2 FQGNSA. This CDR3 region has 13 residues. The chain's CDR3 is CASSSRGGGFAFF. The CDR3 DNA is TGTGCCAGCAGCTCTCGGGGGGGAGGGTTTGCTTTCTTT.

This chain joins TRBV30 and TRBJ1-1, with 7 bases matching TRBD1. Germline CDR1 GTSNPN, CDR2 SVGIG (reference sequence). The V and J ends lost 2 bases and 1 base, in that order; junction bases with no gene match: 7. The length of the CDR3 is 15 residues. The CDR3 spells CAWSSGTAPNTEAFF. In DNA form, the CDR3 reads TGTGCCTGGAGTTCCGGGACAGCCCCGAACACTGAAGCTTTCTTT.

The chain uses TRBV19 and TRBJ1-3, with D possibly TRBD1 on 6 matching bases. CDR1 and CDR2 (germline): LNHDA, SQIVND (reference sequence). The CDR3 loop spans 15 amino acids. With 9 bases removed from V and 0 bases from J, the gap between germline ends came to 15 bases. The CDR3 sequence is CARIQGQLSGNTIYF. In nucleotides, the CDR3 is TGTGCCAGAATCCAAGGACAGCTCTCTGGAAACACCATATATTTT.

CDR3 DNA sequence: TGTGCCAGTAGAACGGGGACAGATGGGAGCTCCTATAATTCACCCCTCCACTTT. It codes for CASRTGTDGSSYNSPLHF. J is TRBJ1-6 and V is TRBV19; 7 positions agree with TRBD1. Germline CDR1 reads LNHDA; CDR2 reads SQIVND (reference sequence). The CDR3 contains 18 residues. Trimming took 6 bases from V and 0 from J; bases not matched to a gene: 11.

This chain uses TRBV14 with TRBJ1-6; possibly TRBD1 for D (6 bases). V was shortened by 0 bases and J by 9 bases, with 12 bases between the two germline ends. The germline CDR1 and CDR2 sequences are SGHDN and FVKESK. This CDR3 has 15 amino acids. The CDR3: CASSQDQGKTSPLHF. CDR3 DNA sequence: TGTGCCAGCAGCCAAGATCAGGGGAAGACTTCACCCCTCCACTTT.

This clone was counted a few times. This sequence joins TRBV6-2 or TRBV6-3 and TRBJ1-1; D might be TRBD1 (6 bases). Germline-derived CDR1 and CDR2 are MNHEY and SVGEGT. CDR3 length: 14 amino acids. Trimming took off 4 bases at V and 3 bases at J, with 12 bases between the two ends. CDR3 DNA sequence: TGTGCCAGCAGTTCGGACAGACCACACACTGAAGCTTTCTTT. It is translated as CASSSDRPHTEAFF.